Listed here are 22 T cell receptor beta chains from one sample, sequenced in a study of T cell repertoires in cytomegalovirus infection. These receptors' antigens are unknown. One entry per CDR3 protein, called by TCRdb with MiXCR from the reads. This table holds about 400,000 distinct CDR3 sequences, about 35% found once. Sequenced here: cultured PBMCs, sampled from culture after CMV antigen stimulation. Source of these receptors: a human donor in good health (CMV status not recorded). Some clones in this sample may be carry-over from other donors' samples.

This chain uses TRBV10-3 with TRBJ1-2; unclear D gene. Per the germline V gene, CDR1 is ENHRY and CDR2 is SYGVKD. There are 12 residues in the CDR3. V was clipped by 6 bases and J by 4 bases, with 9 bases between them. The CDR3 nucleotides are TGTGCCATCAGCGGAGGATCCTATGGCTACACCTTC. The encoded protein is CAISGGSYGYTF.

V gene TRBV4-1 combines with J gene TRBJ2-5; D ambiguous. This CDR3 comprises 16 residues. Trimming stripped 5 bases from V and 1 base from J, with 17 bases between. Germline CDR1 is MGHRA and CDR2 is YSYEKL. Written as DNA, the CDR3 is TGCGCCAGCAGCGCCCAAGCCAGTAATCGCCAAGAGACCCAGTACTTC. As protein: CASSAQASNRQETQYF.

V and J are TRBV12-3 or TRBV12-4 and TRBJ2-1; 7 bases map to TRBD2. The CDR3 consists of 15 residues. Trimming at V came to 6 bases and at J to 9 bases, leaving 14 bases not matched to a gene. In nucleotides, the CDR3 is TGTGCCAGCAGCTCAAACCGGGACTACCGCAGTGAGCAGTTCTTC. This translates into CASSSNRDYRSEQFF.

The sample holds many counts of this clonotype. The CDR3 spells CASSGQVLAGDTYEQYV. The CDR3 nucleotides read TGTGCCAGCAGCGGCCAGGTTCTAGCGGGAGATACCTACGAGCAGTACGTC. The J gene is TRBJ2-7, the V gene TRBV7-2; 10 nucleotides align to TRBD2. V was clipped by 5 bases and J by 2 bases; unmatched bases: 12. Looked up from germline, CDR1 is SGHTA and CDR2 is FQGNSA. The CDR3 extends over 17 amino acids.

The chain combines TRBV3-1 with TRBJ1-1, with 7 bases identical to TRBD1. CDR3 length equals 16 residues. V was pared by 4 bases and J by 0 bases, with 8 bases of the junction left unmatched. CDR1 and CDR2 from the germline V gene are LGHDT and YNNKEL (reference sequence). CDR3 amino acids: CASSPKDRLLNTEAFF. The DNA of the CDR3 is TGTGCCAGCAGCCCCAAGGACAGGCTACTGAACACTGAAGCTTTCTTT.

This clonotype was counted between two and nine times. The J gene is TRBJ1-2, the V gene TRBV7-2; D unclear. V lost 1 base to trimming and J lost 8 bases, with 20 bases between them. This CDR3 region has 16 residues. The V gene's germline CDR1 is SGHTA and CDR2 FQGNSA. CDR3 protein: CASSLDSGRIRMGYTF. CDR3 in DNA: TGTGCCAGCAGCTTAGATTCAGGCAGGATTCGTATGGGCTACACCTTC.

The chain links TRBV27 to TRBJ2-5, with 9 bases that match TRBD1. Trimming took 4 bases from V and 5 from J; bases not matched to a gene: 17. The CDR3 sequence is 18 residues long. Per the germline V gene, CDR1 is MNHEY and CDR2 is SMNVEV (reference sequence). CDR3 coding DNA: TGTGCCAGCAGTTCCGAAGGTGCTGGACAGGGGCTGGGGGAGACCCAGTACTTC. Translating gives CASSSEGAGQGLGETQYF.

CDR3 protein: CASKRGSTGELFF. The CDR3 region has the DNA TGTGCCAGTAAACGGGGGAGCACCGGGGAGCTGTTTTTT. The chain joins TRBV19 to TRBJ2-2; TRBD2 might be the D (6 bases). The germline V gene encodes CDR1 LNHDA and CDR2 SQIVND (reference sequence). Trimming removed 7 bases from V and 4 bases from J, with 10 bases in between. The CDR3 has 13 amino acids. Full variable domain (outside the CDR3, taken from reference TRBV19 and TRBJ2-2): DGGITQSPKYLFRKEGQNVTLSCEQNLNHDAMYWYRQDPGQGLRLIYYSQIVNDFQKGDIAEGYSVSREKKESFPLTVTSAQKNPTAFYLCASKRGSTGELFFGEGSRLTVL.

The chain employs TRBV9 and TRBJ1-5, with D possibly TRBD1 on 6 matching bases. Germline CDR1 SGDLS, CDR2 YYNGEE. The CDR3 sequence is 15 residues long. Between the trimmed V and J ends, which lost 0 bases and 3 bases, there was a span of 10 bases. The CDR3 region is CASSVGWGPNQPQHF. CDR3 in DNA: TGTGCCAGCAGCGTAGGTTGGGGGCCCAATCAGCCCCAGCATTTT.

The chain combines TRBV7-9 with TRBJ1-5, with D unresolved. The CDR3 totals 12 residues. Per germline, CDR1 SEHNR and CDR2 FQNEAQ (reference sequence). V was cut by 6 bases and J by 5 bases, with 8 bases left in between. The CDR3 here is CASSNFDQPQHF. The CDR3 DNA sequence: TGTGCCAGCAGTAATTTCGATCAGCCCCAGCATTTT.

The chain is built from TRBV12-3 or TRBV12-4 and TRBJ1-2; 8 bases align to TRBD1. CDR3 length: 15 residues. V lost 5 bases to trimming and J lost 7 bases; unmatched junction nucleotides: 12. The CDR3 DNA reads TGTGCCAGCAGTATGAGGACAGGGACAACGCGTGGCTACACCTTC. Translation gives CASSMRTGTTRGYTF.

CDR3 coding DNA: TGTGCCAGCACCAGGGGACACCCAACTAATGAAAAACTGTTTTTT. Its translation is CASTRGHPTNEKLFF. The J gene is TRBJ1-4, the V gene TRBV27; a weak D match, TRBD1 (6 bases). Trimming stripped 7 bases from V and 0 bases from J, with 12 bases between. The CDR3 contains 15 residues. The germline gives CDR1 MNHEY, CDR2 SMNVEV (reference sequence). Filled out from reference TRBV27 and TRBJ1-4, the complete variable domain reads EAQVTQNPRYLITVTGKKLTVTCSQNMNHEYMSWYRQDPGLGLRQIYYSMNVEVTDKGDVPEGYKVSRKEKRNFPLILESPSPNQTSLYFCASTRGHPTNEKLFFGSGTQLSVL.

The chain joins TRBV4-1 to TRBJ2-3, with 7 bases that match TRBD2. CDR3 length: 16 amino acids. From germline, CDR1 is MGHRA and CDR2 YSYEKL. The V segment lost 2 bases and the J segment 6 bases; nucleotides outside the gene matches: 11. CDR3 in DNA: TGCGCCAGCAGCCAAACCGGCGGGAGAGTGGGGGATACGCAGTATTTT. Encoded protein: CASSQTGGRVGDTQYF.

The CDR3 region is CASRWTGSTDTQYF. For the CDR3, the DNA is TGTGCCAGCAGGTGGACAGGGAGCACAGATACGCAGTATTTT. The chain combines TRBV12-3 or TRBV12-4 with TRBJ2-3; 8 positions match TRBD1. This CDR3 spans 14 amino acids. After removal of 6 bases from V and 0 bases from J, the junction contained 2 bases not matched to a gene.

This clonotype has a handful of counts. The CDR3 loop reads CASSSPGLASNEQFF. The CDR3 nucleotides read TGTGCCAGCAGTTCACCGGGACTAGCAAGCAATGAGCAGTTCTTC. The chain combines TRBV6-1 with TRBJ2-1; 9 bases agree with TRBD2. The CDR3 spans 15 residues. With V trimmed by 5 bases and J by 6 bases, 8 bases remained unmatched. Looked up from germline, CDR1 is MNHNS and CDR2 is SASEGT.

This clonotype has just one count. CDR3 residues: CASNFLRTGPSGTGELFF. The CDR3 DNA reads as TGTGCCAGCAATTTCCTCCGGACGGGTCCCTCGGGGACCGGGGAGCTGTTTTTT. The chain is built from TRBV5-8 and TRBJ2-2; D perhaps matches TRBD2 (5 bases). Between the trimmed V and J ends, which lost 6 bases and 5 bases, there was a span of 26 bases. CDR3 length: 18 amino acids. Germline assignment: CDR1 SGHTS and CDR2 YDEGEE.

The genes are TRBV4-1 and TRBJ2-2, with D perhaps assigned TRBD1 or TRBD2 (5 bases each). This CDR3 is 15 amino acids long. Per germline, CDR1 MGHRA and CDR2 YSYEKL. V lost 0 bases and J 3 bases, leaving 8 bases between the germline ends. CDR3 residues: CASSQDGTYTGELFF. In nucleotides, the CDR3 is TGCGCCAGCAGCCAAGATGGGACCTACACCGGGGAGCTGTTTTTT.

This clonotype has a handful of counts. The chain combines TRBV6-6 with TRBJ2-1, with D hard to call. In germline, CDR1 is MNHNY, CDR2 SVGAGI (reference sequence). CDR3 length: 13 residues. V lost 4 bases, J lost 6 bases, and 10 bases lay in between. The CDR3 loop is CASSLGLVNEQFF. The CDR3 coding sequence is TGTGCCAGCAGTTTGGGTCTGGTCAATGAGCAGTTCTTC.

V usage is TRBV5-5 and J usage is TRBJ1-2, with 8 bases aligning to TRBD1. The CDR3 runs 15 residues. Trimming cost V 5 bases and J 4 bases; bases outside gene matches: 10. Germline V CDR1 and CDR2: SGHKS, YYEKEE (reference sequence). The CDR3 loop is CASRMPSGTGYGYTF. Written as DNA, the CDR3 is TGTGCCAGCAGGATGCCGTCCGGGACAGGCTATGGCTACACCTTC.

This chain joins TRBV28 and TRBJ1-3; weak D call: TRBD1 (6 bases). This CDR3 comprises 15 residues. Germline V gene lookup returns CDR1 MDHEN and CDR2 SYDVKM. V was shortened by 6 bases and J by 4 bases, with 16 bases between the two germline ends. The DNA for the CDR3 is TGTGCCAGCAGCGGCGGGGGCTCCAAGGGAAACACCATATATTTT. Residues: CASSGGGSKGNTIYF.

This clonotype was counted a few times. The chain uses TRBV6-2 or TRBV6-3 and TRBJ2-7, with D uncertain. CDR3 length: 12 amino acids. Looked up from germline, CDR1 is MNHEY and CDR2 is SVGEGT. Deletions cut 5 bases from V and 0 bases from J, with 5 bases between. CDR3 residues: CASSPASYEQYF. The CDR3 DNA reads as TGTGCCAGCAGTCCGGCCTCCTACGAGCAGTACTTC.

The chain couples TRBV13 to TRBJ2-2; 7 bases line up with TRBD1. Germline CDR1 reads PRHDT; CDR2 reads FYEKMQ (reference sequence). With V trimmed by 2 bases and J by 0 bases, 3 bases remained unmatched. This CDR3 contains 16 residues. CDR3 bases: TGTGCCAGCAGCTTATTAGGACAGGCGAACACCGGGGAGCTGTTTTTT. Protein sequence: CASSLLGQANTGELFF. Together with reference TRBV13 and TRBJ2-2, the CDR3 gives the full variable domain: AAGVIQSPRHLIKEKRETATLKCYPIPRHDTVYWYQQGPGQDPQFLISFYEKMQSDKGSIPDRFSAQQFSDYHSELNMSSLELGDSALYFCASSLLGQANTGELFFGEGSRLTVL.